This entry lists 17 T cell receptor beta chains sequenced from one sample in a study of shared clonotypes between healthy human individuals. TCRdb's table, derived via immunoSEQ multiplex PCR, lists solely in-frame clones and lacks some. This repertoire shows roughly 110,000 clones, under 70% found once; its top ten account for roughly 25%. Sequenced sample: memory CD8+ T cells sorted from blood. Subset defined: CD45RO+ cells pooled with CCR7-negative TemRA cells. The receptors were sampled from a woman in her 30s in good health.

CDR3 sequence reads: CASSQYRGYEQYF. Here the CDR3 DNA reads TGTGCCAGCAGCCAGTACAGGGGGTACGAGCAGTACTTC. V and J are TRBV4-2 and TRBJ2-5; 8 bases map to TRBD1. The J call may not be correct, given that the DNA end is closer to TRBJ2-7. CDR3 length: 13 amino acids. Germline CDR1 LGHNA, CDR2 YNFKEQ.

The chain carries TRBV21-1 and TRBJ2-2; TRBD1, the table's D call, lacks a check against the DNA. TRBV21-1 is labeled a pseudogene. The CDR3 sequence is 19 residues long. The CDR3 spells CASSNREGDRGRDTGELFF. DNA for the CDR3: TGTGCCAGCAGCAACCGAGAAGGGGACAGGGGTAGGGACACCGGGGAGCTGTTTTTT.

V gene TRBV13 combines with J gene TRBJ2-5; D remains ambiguous. The V end was cut by 5 bases, the J end by 1 base, with 14 bases between. CDR1 is PRHDT, CDR2 FYEKMQ, per germline (reference sequence). The CDR3 has 15 residues. The CDR3 reads CASSVRRRPQETQYF. The CDR3 nucleotides are TGTGCCAGCAGCGTACGTCGACGCCCCCAAGAGACCCAGTACTTC.

This rearrangement joins TRBV6-1 to TRBJ2-7; the D is unclear. CDR3 length: 12 amino acids. CDR1 is MNHNS, CDR2 SASEGT, per germline. The ends were cut back, 2 bases at V and 5 bases at J, with 7 bases in the middle. The CDR3 reads CASSEYSHEQYF. The CDR3 coding sequence is TGTGCCAGCAGTGAATATTCCCACGAGCAGTACTTC.

The chain has TRBV12-5 and TRBJ2-3; 14 nucleotides line up with TRBD2. J lost 5 bases, V lost 9 bases, and 4 bases had no gene match. The CDR3 runs 14 residues. Germline CDR1 is LGHNT and CDR2 is FRNRAP. CDR3 loop: CASAGLAGVDTQYF. In DNA form, the CDR3 reads TGTGCTAGCGCGGGACTAGCGGGAGTAGATACGCAGTATTTT.

This clone was recorded only once. The V and J genes are TRBV7-2 and TRBJ2-3; D not certain. The CDR3 is 19 residues long. Per germline, CDR1 SGHTA and CDR2 FQGNSA. With 11 bases removed from V and 0 bases from J, the gap between germline ends came to 30 bases. CDR3 region: CAAASPPQLSGQSTDTQYF. The DNA of the CDR3 is TGTGCCGCCGCTTCTCCCCCTCAGCTCTCCGGCCAGAGCACAGATACGCAGTATTTT.

This clone was seen just once. The V call is TRBV6-7, the J call TRBJ1-1; 7 bases map to TRBD1. TRBV6-7 is assigned to the ORF class and has an uncertain function. CDR3 length equals 14 residues. V gave up 9 bases and J gave up 6 bases; unmatched junction bases: 13. The CDR3 spells CARTPRQGGPEAFF. The CDR3 DNA reads TGTGCCAGGACTCCTAGACAGGGAGGTCCTGAAGCTTTCTTT.

The genes are TRBV6-1 and TRBJ2-7, with D unresolved. The V end was cut by 6 bases, the J end by 3 bases, with 12 bases between. The CDR3 has 13 residues. Germline assignment: CDR1 MNHNS and CDR2 SASEGT. CDR3 in amino acids: CASSGMGHYEQYF. DNA of the CDR3: TGTGCCAGCAGCGGAATGGGCCACTACGAGCAGTACTTC.

The chain joins TRBV19 to TRBJ1-5; TRBD1 agrees at 7 bases. This CDR3 has 14 residues. The V segment lost 6 bases and the J segment 4 bases; nucleotides outside the gene matches: 6. In germline, CDR1 is LNHDA, CDR2 SQIVND (reference sequence). Here the CDR3 DNA reads TGTGCCAGTAGACAGGGACAGAGAAATCAGCCCCAGCATTTT. Its translation: CASRQGQRNQPQHF.

This rearrangement joins TRBV7-9 to TRBJ1-4; no clear D. The CDR3 totals 15 residues. Trimming stripped 6 bases from V and 3 bases from J, with 14 bases between. Germline CDR1 and CDR2: SEHNR and FQNEAQ (reference sequence). CDR3 DNA: TGTGCCAGCAGGAATGCATTCGGAGCTAATGAAAAACTGTTTTTT. Translation gives CASRNAFGANEKLFF.

At least ten counts were recorded for this clone. V usage is TRBV10-3 and J usage is TRBJ2-7; TRBD1 aligns across 9 bases. The CDR3 length is 14 residues. J gave up 7 bases and V 0 bases, and 4 bases lay outside the gene matches. The V gene's germline CDR1 is ENHRY and CDR2 SYGVKD. The CDR3 DNA reads as TGTGCCATCAGTGAGTCGACGGACAGGGGAGAGCAGTACTTC. It codes for CAISESTDRGEQYF.

The chain carries TRBV28 and TRBJ1-1; D is ambiguous. The CDR3 is made up of 16 amino acids. The V gene lost 3 bases and the J gene lost 7 bases, with 21 bases spanning the gap. Germline V gene sequence: CDR1 MDHEN, CDR2 SYDVKM. CDR3 in DNA: TGTGCCAGCAGTTTTCGTAGAGCGGGTTGGGCTTTTGAAGCTTTCTTT. It codes for CASSFRRAGWAFEAFF.

The gene calls are TRBV5-6 and TRBJ1-1; a possible D gene is TRBD1 (5 bases). The CDR3 consists of 13 residues. The germline gives CDR1 SGHDT, CDR2 YYEEEE. Trimming stripped 4 bases from V and 1 base from J, with 8 bases between. In DNA form, the CDR3 reads TGTGCCAGCAGCCCTCAGGGGAACACTGAAGCTTTCTTT. This translates into CASSPQGNTEAFF.

The V call is TRBV7-2, the J call TRBJ2-7; TRBD2 matches 14 bases. Germline V CDR1 and CDR2: SGHTA, FQGNSA. The V and J ends lost 5 bases and 7 bases, in that order; junction bases with no gene match: 7. CDR3 length: 15 amino acids. This CDR3 reads CASSPGGLAGVEQYF. The CDR3 DNA sequence: TGTGCCAGCAGCCCCGGGGGACTAGCGGGAGTTGAGCAGTACTTC.

The genes are TRBV27 and TRBJ1-2; D is unclear. V lost 3 bases and J lost 4, with 9 bases in between. CDR1 and CDR2 from the germline V gene are MNHEY and SMNVEV (reference sequence). This CDR3 contains 13 residues. In DNA form, the CDR3 reads TGTGCCAGCAGTTTTTCAGCAATCTATGGCTACACCTTC. The encoded protein is CASSFSAIYGYTF.

By its share, this clone is large (0.1 to 1%). The chain couples TRBV2 to TRBJ1-1, with D possibly being TRBD1 (5 bases). Germline V gene data show CDR1 as SNHLY and CDR2 as FYNNEI. The length of the CDR3 is 15 residues. V dropped 0 bases and J dropped 1 base, with 9 bases sitting between them. The CDR3 loop reads CASSEAIGGNTEAFF. The DNA of the CDR3 is TGTGCCAGCAGTGAAGCGATTGGGGGGAACACTGAAGCTTTCTTT.

This clone was picked up one time. V gene TRBV18 combines with J gene TRBJ1-5, with a weak D call TRBD1 (5 bases). Germline CDR1 reads KGHSH; CDR2 reads LQKENI. There are 15 residues in the CDR3. V was trimmed by 1 base and J by 4 bases, leaving 11 bases between them. CDR3 loop: CASSPQGSGNQPQHF. The CDR3 DNA is TGTGCCAGCTCACCACAGGGGTCTGGGAATCAGCCCCAGCATTTT.